This TCR beta chain derives from a study of blood T cell repertoires in COVID-19. Only in-frame clones appear in the TCRdb table, and some are missing; sequencing was by immunoSEQ multiplex PCR. The table has about 290,000 clones, roughly 89% seen once. The CDR3 spans 18 residues. Germline V CDR1 and CDR2: LNHDA, SQIVND (reference sequence). Trimming cost V 1 base and J 6 bases; bases outside gene matches: 11. The receptor comes from a woman between 40 and 55 years old who had recovered from COVID-19. The chain combines TRBV19 with TRBJ1-5; 11 nucleotides agree with TRBD1. Sequences were obtained from PBMCs or T cells enriched from blood (not recorded which). CDR3 sequence reads: CASSIGRRTGGRGQPQHF. DNA of the CDR3: TGTGCCAGTAGTATAGGGAGACGGACAGGGGGCAGAGGTCAGCCCCAGCATTTT.